This TCR beta chain was retrieved from a study of blood T cells in healthy people across ages. Whole-study findings and limits: Older age coincided with a roughly linear decline in TCR beta diversity per million T cells.

Of note for this clonotype: Its target is unknown.

V trimming: 8 bases; J trimming: 3 bases; junction bases outside the gene matches: 4. In germline, CDR1 is MNHEY, CDR2 SVGAGI. This CDR3 spans 12 amino acids. The donors, all healthy, were Caucasians living in Russia, aged roughly 6 to 100. PCR was performed a second time for roughly 7 to 11 cycles using a sample-barcoded 5' primer and a J-beta primer mix. TCRdb itself ran the 5' RACE reads through MiXCR, one entry per CDR3 protein. The sample lists more than 800,000 distinct CDR3 sequences, more than 35% occurring once. Sequenced input: blood. This receptor was obtained from an older woman in good health. The chain recombines TRBV6-5 with TRBJ2-7; 7 nucleotides agree with TRBD2. Here the CDR3 DNA reads TGTGCCAGCGGCGGGACTATCTACGAGCAGTACTTC. This gives the protein CASGGTIYEQYF.